Given below is one TCR beta chain in context. Its target is not known. The data originate from a study of Tregs in tolerant kidney transplant recipients. Study-wide findings and caveats: Few patients were studied, so findings need validation in larger groups. The most relevant donor-specific Treg TCRbeta repertoire apparently came from expansion with activated donor B cells.

Unstimulated Tregs (CD4+CD25+CD127-) and CD4+CD25- non-Tregs were sorted from PBMCs. Trimming took 3 bases from V and 7 from J, leaving 7 bases between them. The CDR3 loop spans 11 amino acids. CDR1 is DFQATT and CDR2 is SNEGSKA in the germline V gene (reference sequence). Libraries were prepared by immunoSEQ multiplex PCR; TCRdb keeps only in-frame clonotypes and omits some of them. This table holds over 50,000 clones, approximately 83% found once. The origin of this receptor is a human donor who received a combined kidney and bone marrow transplant. The sequenced sample was Tregs from blood, obtained before the transplant. The rearrangement joins TRBV20-1 to TRBJ2-1; D not resolved. DNA for the CDR3: TGCAGTGCTAGGCTGTCGAATGAGCAGTTCTTC. Residues: CSARLSNEQFF.